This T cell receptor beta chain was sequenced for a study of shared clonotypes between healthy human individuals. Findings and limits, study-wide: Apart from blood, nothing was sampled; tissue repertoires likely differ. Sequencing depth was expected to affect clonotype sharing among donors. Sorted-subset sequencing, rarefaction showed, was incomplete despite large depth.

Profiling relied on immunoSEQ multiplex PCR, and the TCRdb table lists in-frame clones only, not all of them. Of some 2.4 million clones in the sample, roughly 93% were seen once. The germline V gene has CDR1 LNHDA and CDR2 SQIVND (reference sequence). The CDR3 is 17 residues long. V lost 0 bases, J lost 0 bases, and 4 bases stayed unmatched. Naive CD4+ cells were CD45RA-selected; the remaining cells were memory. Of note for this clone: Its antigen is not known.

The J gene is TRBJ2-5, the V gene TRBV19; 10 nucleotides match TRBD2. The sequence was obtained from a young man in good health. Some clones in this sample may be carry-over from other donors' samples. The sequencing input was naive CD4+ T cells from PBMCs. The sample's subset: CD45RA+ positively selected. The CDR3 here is CASSIEGSGRYQETQYF. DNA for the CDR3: TGTGCCAGTAGTATAGAGGGTAGCGGGAGGTACCAAGAGACCCAGTACTTC.